This TCR beta chain was documented in a study of vaccination and CD4 T cells after COVID-19. The overall study: Six men and four women formed the convalescents, two being Hispanic. Study conclusions and caveats: Nearly all convalescent vaccine-specific clones, 304 of 307, recognized only SARS-CoV-2 spike.

The treatment is: roughly 11-day PBMC culture with coronavirus spike peptide pools or control peptides (ViraFEST assay). Cultures got half-medium changes with IL-2 on days 3 and 7. There are 13 residues in the CDR3. Per the germline V gene, CDR1 is MDHEN and CDR2 is SYDVKM. V lost 5 bases and J 0 bases, leaving 6 bases between the germline ends. Sequenced with the Oncomine TCR Beta short-read assay was DNA taken from cultured CD4+ T cells. The template was genomic DNA from cultured CD4+ T cells. TCRdb reprocessed the PCR reads with MiXCR, giving one entry per CDR3 protein. The repertoire holds 8,000 to 8,500 distinct CDR3 sequences, with around 50% as singletons. Note on this clonotype: What it binds is unknown.

Sequenced input: CD4+ T cells from blood, cultured in vitro. This rearrangement joins TRBV28 to TRBJ2-3; unclear D gene. The sequence was obtained from a human donor who had recovered from COVID-19. CDR3 amino acids: CASSPQSTDTQYF. As DNA, the CDR3 is TGTGCCAGCAGTCCCCAAAGCACAGATACGCAGTATTTT.